The present TCR beta chain was sequenced within a study of T cells after yellow fever vaccination. This clonotype qualifies as medium-sized. Trimming removed 6 bases from V and 4 bases from J; junction bases left unmatched: 9. Germline V CDR1 and CDR2: DFQATT, SNEGSKA (reference sequence). The CDR3 is 14 amino acids. One entry per CDR3 protein results from TCRdb running MiXCR on the 5' RACE reads. This repertoire shows a few hundred thousand distinct CDR3 sequences, roughly 4% found once; its top ten account for under 30%. This clonotype was sampled from a man younger than 35 who received the YFV17D yellow fever vaccine. Here the sequenced sample was PBMCs, taken 5 days after the yellow fever booster vaccination. V is TRBV20-1 and J is TRBJ2-1; TRBD2 matches 7 bases. This chain's CDR3 is CSAKNSGGYNEQFF. DNA for the CDR3: TGCAGTGCCAAGAACTCGGGGGGATACAATGAGCAGTTCTTC.